This TCR beta chain was sequenced during a study of T cell responses to AZD1222 COVID-19 vaccine. Study-wide findings and caveats: Elevations in Spike-specific TCR breadth and depth followed administration of two AZD1222 doses. At study baseline, merely a handful of AZD1222 recipients were seropositive. Repertoires in all cases were sampled only once the peak T cell response had passed. Possibly, clonal diversity was underestimated; donors were largely white British and included more females.

With 1 base clipped from V and 6 bases from J, the junction kept 11 bases outside the gene matches. The CDR3 is made up of 17 amino acids. Germline lookup yields CDR1 SGHKS and CDR2 YYEKEE (reference sequence). Notes on this clone: Its specificity is unknown.

Using immunoSEQ multiplex PCR, the repertoire was profiled, and TCRdb retains in-frame clones only, with some absent. The sample lists 200,000 to 250,000 clones, around 94% seen once, with 1.5% to 2% in the top ten. The input for sequencing was peripheral blood, taken 28 days after the second dose of the MenACWY control vaccine. The chain couples TRBV5-5 to TRBJ2-3, with 10 nucleotides matching TRBD1. The sequence came from an adult who received the MenACWY meningococcal vaccine as a control. The CDR3 sequence is CASSLTTGTGVLDTQYF. The CDR3 DNA follows: TGTGCCAGCAGCTTGACTACCGGGACAGGGGTTCTGGATACGCAGTATTTT.